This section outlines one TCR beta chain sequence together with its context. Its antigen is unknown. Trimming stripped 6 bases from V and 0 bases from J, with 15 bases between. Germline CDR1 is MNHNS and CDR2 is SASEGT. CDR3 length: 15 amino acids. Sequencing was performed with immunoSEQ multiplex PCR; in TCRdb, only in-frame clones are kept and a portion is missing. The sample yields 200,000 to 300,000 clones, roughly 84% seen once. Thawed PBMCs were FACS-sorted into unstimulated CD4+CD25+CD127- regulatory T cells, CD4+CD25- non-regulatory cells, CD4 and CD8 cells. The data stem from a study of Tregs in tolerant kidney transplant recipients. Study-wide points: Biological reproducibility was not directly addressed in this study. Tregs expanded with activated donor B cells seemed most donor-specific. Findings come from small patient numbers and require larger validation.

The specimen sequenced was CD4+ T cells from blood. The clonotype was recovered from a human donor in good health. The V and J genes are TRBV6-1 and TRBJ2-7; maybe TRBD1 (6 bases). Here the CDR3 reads CASSPDRSPSYEQYF. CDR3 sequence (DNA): TGTGCCAGCAGCCCAGACAGGAGCCCCTCCTACGAGCAGTACTTC.